Listed below are T cell receptor gamma chains from one sample, sequenced in a study of Vδ1+ human thymocytes. TCRdb redid clone calling on the multiplex PCR reads using CATT. The sample lists about 36,000 gamma-chain clones, just over 20% occurring once. Material for sequencing was Vdelta1+ gamma-delta thymocytes from the thymus. These receptors were collected from a girl less than two years old who had congenital heart surgery. CDR3s include the opening cysteine and the closing phenylalanine or tryptophan. Not every row has a clone size; where given, it reads once, few, many or a size class.

clone size	V gene	J gene	CDR3 DNA	CDR3 protein
few	TRGV4	TRGJ1/TRGJ2	TGTGCCACCTGGGAGTTGAATTATTATTATAAGAAACTCTTT	CATWELNYYYKKLF
few	TRGV3	TRGJ1/TRGJ2	TGTGCCACCTGGGAGGGGAGGAAACTCTTT	CATWEGRKLF
-	TRGV2	TRGJ1/TRGJ2	TGTGCCACCTGGGACGGGCCGCGGTGGTATAAGAAACTCTTT	CATWDGPRWYKKLF
few	TRGV8	TRGJ1/TRGJ2	TGTGCCACCATAGGCTATAAGAAACTCTTT	CATIGYKKLF
-	TRGV3	TRGJ1/TRGJ2	TGTGCCACCTGGCTCCTAGTCCCGCCGGGATATTGTAAGAAACTCTTT	CATWLLVPPGYCKKLF
-	TRGV4	TRGJP2	TGTGCCACCTGGGATGAGATCGGATGGATCAAGACGTTT	CATWDEIGWIKTF
-	TRGV4	TRGJP1	TGTGCCACCTGGGATTACACTGGTTGGTTCAAGATATTT	CATWDYTGWFKIF
-	TRGV8	TRGJP2	TGTGCCACCTGGGACTTTAATTGGATCAAGACGTTT	CATWDFNWIKTF
few	TRGV2	TRGJ1/TRGJ2	TGTGCCACCTGGGACCCTACCATTCCTAATTATTATAAGAAACTCTTT	CATWDPTIPNYYKKLF
few	TRGV3	TRGJ1/TRGJ2	TGTGCCACCTGGGACAGGCATTGGAAACTCTTT	CATWDRHWKLF
few	TRGV3	TRGJ1/TRGJ2	TGTGCCACCTGGGACAGGCCAGGCTATAAGAAACTCTTT	CATWDRPGYKKLF
once	TRGV2	TRGJP2	TGTGCCACCTGGGACGCCCACGGTAGTGATTGGATCAAGACGTTT	CATWDAHGSDWIKTF
few	TRGV9	TRGJ1/TRGJ2	TGTGCCTTGTGGGAGGTGTCGGGATATAAGAAACTCTTT	CALWEVSGYKKLF